This is a list of T cell receptor beta chains from one sample in a study of shared clonotypes between healthy human individuals. The method was immunoSEQ multiplex PCR; TCRdb's version includes in-frame clones alone and lacks a portion of them. The sample yields some 2,000,000 clones, about 94% seen once. Sequenced input: naive CD8+ T cells sorted from blood. These receptors were collected from a man in his late teens or twenties in good health. CDR3s include the opening cysteine and the closing phenylalanine or tryptophan. A clone size is listed for some rows: how often the clone was seen (once, few, many), or a class if it is expanded.

>NA|TRBJ2-1|TRBV11-2
CASSSPGQGLINEQFF
>NA|TRBJ2-1|TRBV11-2
CASSLAHTGGSYNEQFF
>NA|TRBJ2-7|TRBV7-2
CASSPYRRTGSYEQYF
>NA|TRBJ2-7|TRBV5-4
CASSFMAGGPTQYEQYF
>NA|TRBJ1-6|TRBV14
CASRHRVGNSPLHF
>NA|TRBJ2-7|TRBV11-2
CASSLGGASYEQYF
>NA|TRBJ2-2|TRBV7-9
CASSVTLDGFTELFF
>NA|TRBJ2-3|TRBV28
CASSSLAGLTDTQYF
>once|TRBJ1-2|TRBV5-6
CASSLAEGYTF
>NA|NA|TRBV13
CASSLRTGEYEQYF
>NA|TRBJ2-1|TRBV29-1
CSVTGMSSYNEQFF
>once|TRBJ2-1|TRBV9
CASSEGAGKNEQFF
>NA|TRBJ1-2|TRBV6-1
CAGGTAESYGYTF
>NA|TRBJ2-5|TRBV4-1
CASSHRQGPQETQYF
>NA|TRBJ2-7|TRBV5-1
CASSLNNPIYEQYF
>NA|TRBJ1-2|TRBV7-9
CASSDYPGVGYTF
>NA|TRBJ1-5|TRBV19
CASSTGTVLSNQPQHF
>NA|TRBJ2-1|TRBV7-9
CASSSGTASYNEQFF
>NA|TRBJ2-2|TRBV10-1
CASSEGDRLRTGELFF
>NA|TRBJ2-1|TRBV4-2
CASSLLSGTSGGYEQFF
>NA|TRBJ1-1|TRBV6-5
CASSYGTGMNTEAFF
>once|TRBJ1-3|TRBV30
CAWSVGSGAGNTIYF
>NA|TRBJ2-7|TRBV4-1
CASSQGLAGGLSYEQYF
>NA|TRBJ2-5|TRBV2
CASMEPYRQETQYF
>NA|TRBJ1-1|TRBV7-9
CASSSGTPTEAFF
>NA|TRBJ2-2|TRBV5-8
CASSYGVLNTGELFF
>NA|TRBJ1-4|TRBV13
CASSLGLNEKLFF
>NA|TRBJ2-7|TRBV6-5
CASSSGSRVFEQYF
>NA|TRBJ2-5|TRBV4-1
CASSQEAAQNQETQYF
>NA|TRBJ1-2|TRBV27
CASSSGQGLDYGYTF
>NA|TRBJ2-5|TRBV29-1
CSVVGRLQETQYF
>few|TRBJ2-1|TRBV10-2
CASSETSGGNEQFF
>NA|TRBJ2-7|TRBV12-5
CASGSPPMIRVGSYEQYF
>few|TRBJ2-7|TRBV6-5
CASSLGGAGEQYF
>NA|TRBJ2-7|TRBV4-1
CASSQGTSGRFEQYF
>NA|TRBJ2-2|TRBV6-5
CASSYGPPRELFF
>NA|TRBJ1-1|TRBV10-3
CAIRRDTNTEAFF
>NA|TRBJ1-3|TRBV6-1
CASSETVRISGNTIYF
>NA|TRBJ2-3|TRBV11-2
CASSATWERTDTQYF
>NA|TRBJ2-7|TRBV7-9
CASSFNQGYEQYF
>NA|TRBJ2-7|TRBV4-2
CASSQEQAAYEQYF
>few|TRBJ1-4|TRBV19
CASSKGQGGTNEKLFF
>NA|TRBJ2-1|TRBV19
CASSIGPSDEQFF
>NA|TRBJ2-5|TRBV5-1
CASSHQETQYF
>NA|TRBJ2-7|TRBV4-3
CASSQGLGYEQYF
>NA|TRBJ2-3|TRBV27
CASSPRSTSGHTDTQYF
>NA|TRBJ2-7|TRBV6-5
CASSYGGPRYEQYF
>NA|TRBJ1-2|TRBV30
CAWSRVGYYGYTF
>NA|TRBJ2-5|TRBV4-1
CASSQSFGFQETQYF
>NA|TRBJ2-7|TRBV11-2
CASSLGLAALYEQYF
>NA|TRBJ2-7|TRBV27
CASSLVVNSYEQYF
>few|TRBJ1-6|TRBV7-9
CASSSGNSPLHF
>NA|TRBJ2-2|TRBV6-1
CASSEARVPGELFF
>NA|TRBJ2-1|TRBV6-1
CASSEKGDSPFYNEQFF
>NA|NA|TRBV7-2
CASSFSGSYEQYF
>NA|TRBJ2-5|TRBV7-9
CASSSSRAGGETQYF
>NA|TRBJ1-2|TRBV5-1
CASSSGQGADGYTF